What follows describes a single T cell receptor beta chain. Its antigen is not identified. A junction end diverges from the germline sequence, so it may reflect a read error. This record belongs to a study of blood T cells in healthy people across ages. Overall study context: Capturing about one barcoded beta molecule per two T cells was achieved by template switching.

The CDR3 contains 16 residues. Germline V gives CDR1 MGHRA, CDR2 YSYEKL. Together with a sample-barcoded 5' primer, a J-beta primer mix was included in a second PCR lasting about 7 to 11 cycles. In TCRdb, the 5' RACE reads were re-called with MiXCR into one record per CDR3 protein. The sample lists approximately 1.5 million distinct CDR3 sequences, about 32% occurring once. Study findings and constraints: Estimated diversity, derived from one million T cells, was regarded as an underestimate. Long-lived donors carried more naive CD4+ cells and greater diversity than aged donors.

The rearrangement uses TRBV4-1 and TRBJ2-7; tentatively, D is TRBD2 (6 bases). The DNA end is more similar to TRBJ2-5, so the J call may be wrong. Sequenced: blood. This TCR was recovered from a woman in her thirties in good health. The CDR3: CAGSQETRQGLETQYF. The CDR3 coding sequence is TGCGCCGGCAGCCAAGAAACAAGGCAGGGACTGGAGACCCAGTACTTC.